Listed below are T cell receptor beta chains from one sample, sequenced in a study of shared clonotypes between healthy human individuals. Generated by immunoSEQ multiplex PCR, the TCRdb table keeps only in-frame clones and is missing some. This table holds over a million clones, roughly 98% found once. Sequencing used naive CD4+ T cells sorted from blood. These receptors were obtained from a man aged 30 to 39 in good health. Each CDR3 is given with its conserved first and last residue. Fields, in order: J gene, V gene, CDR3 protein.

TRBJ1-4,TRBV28,CASMRQVPNEKLFF
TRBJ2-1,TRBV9,CASSASWAGGPFEQFF
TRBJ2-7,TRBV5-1,CASSSGLAGGAYEQYF
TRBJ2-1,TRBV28,CASRTSGRANEQFF
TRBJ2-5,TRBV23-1,CASSQSIPETSGTFQETQYF
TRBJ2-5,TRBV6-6,CASSYLGSRETQYF
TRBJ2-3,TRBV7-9,CASSDKGPDTQYF
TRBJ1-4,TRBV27,CASSPTGLGEKLFF
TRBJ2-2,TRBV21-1,CASSKVSTGRLAGELFF
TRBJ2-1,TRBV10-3,CAISRIDRVGNEQFF
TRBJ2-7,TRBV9,CASTRDSYSYEQYF
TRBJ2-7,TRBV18,CASSPALTSATGDEQYF
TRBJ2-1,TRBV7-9,CASSLGGSSLYNEQFF
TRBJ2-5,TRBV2,CASSDGVTAQYF
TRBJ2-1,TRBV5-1,CASSHQLDRDEQFF
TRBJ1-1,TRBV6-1,CASGKQGQAGEAFF
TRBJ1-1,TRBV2,CASRSGALAFF
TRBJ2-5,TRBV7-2,CASQIQGRAETQYF
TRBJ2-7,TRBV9,CASSVGPGTGVGEQYF
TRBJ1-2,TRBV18,CASSPDRNYGYTF